This T cell receptor beta chain stems from a study of metastatic and nonmetastatic thyroid tumors. Study as a whole: Across peripheral blood and tumor or nodule tissue samples taken from malignant and benign thyroid patients, the repertoires were compared with one another.

All patients reached thyroid surgery having received no treatment beforehand. Concerning this clone itself: Its cognate antigen is unknown.

Original handling: To classify distant metastasis in papillary thyroid cancer, a model was built from CDR3 differences across clinicopathological groups. From the PCR reads, TCRdb re-called clones with MiXCR. The V and J calls reflect TCRdb's pipeline rather than the authors' work. The table lists some 28,000 clones, around 16% of them singletons. Study results and caveats: Malignant thyroid tumors reportedly exceeded benign nodules significantly in TCR beta diversity, with the difference appearing in blood and tumor.

This TCR came from a female donor with papillary thyroid cancer or a benign thyroid nodule (not recorded which). Some clones in this sample may be carry-over from other donors' samples. The specimen was blood.

CDR3 in DNA: TGTGCCAGCAGTCGTACAGGGGGCTCCTACGAGCAGTACTTC. Encoded protein: CASSRTGGSYEQYF. This chain connects TRBV7-3 to TRBJ2-7; 8 nucleotides agree with TRBD1. The CDR3 consists of 14 residues. With 6 bases clipped from V and 0 bases from J, the junction kept 4 bases outside the gene matches. The germline V gene has CDR1 SGHTA and CDR2 FQGTGA.